The clone carrying this TCR beta chain was recorded many times. Its antigen is not known. This record comes from a study of human T cells and chemical hapten exposure. Study observations and caveats: Clustering by CDR3 similarity yielded significantly more large clusters from expanded TCRs than controls.

TCRdb processed the RACE reads anew with MiXCR; each CDR3 protein has one entry. Among tens of thousands of distinct CDR3 sequences listed, nearly 10% were seen once. Unmatched junction bases numbered 4, after V lost 1 base and J lost 3 bases. This CDR3 region has 15 residues. The V gene's germline CDR1 is SGHVS and CDR2 FQNEAQ. This sample's time point: pre-sensitization, week 0. Treatment here: therapeutic diphenylcyclopropenone sensitization with weekly scalp DPC. The chain is built from TRBV7-8 and TRBJ2-3, with 7 nucleotides matching TRBD2. This sequence was found in a woman aged 40-49 years with alopecia areata. Some clones in this sample may be carry-over from other donors' samples. Sample: whole blood, taken in connection with sensitization to the hapten diphenylcyclopropenone (DPC). In DNA form, the CDR3 reads TGTGCCAGCAGCTTAGGTCGACTAGCAACAGATACGCAGTATTTT. Its translation is CASSLGRLATDTQYF.